One T cell receptor beta chain is described in this entry. Its antigen remains unidentified. This entry is derived from a study of T cells after yellow fever vaccination. UMIs were added to TCR cDNA along with a universal primer site when it was made by 5'RACE template switching. TCRdb called the 5' RACE reads again in MiXCR, with one record for every CDR3 protein. The sample carries 100,000 to 150,000 distinct CDR3 sequences, about 8.8% recorded once. V dropped 7 bases and J dropped 8; count of bases not matched to a gene: 16. Germline CDR1 SNHLY, CDR2 FYNNEI. The CDR3 is made up of 16 amino acids. Study findings and constraints: Most clones from primary vaccination resurfaced after the booster (96% CD4, over 75% CD8). Bulk-population clonotypes that are abundant could appear as contaminants in FACS-sorted repertoires.

Sequencing used CD8+ T cells sorted from PBMCs, obtained on the day of the yellow fever booster vaccination. The chain uses TRBV2 and TRBJ1-2; TRBD1 matches 10 bases. The origin of this receptor is a man between 18 and 35 years old who received the YFV17D yellow fever vaccine. The CDR3 DNA sequence: TGTGCCAGCACCCCGGGACAGGGGCCACAACTCGACGGCTACACCTTC. This gives the protein CASTPGQGPQLDGYTF.